This paragraph covers one TCR beta chain sequence. Its antigen is undetermined. The junction and the germline gene differ at one end; a read error may be behind it. The sample originates from a study of CD8 T cells in ankylosing spondylitis. Findings and caveats of the study: Ankylosing spondylitis blood seemed to carry a telltale TCR beta motif made of fewer than ten highly homologous variants. Disease-linked clones bore a CD8+ phenotype and were relatively rare in peripheral blood. Certain motif variants had earlier appeared in reactive arthritis synovial fluid and blood.

The TCR beta libraries were generated through quantitative 5'-RACE incorporating molecular barcodes. MiXCR was run by TCRdb on the 5' RACE reads, yielding one entry per CDR3 protein. The table records around 220,000 distinct CDR3 sequences, about a sixth of them present only once. CDR3 length equals 16 residues. Germline V gene sequence: CDR1 MNHEY, CDR2 SMNVEV (reference sequence). Sequenced sample: blood, either unsorted or a sorted T cell fraction (not recorded which). This clonotype was obtained from a male donor with ankylosing spondylitis. J is TRBJ2-1 and V is TRBV27; TRBD2 aligns across 13 bases. The CDR3 DNA sequence: TGTGCCAGCAGGAAACTAGCGGGGGGGAGTAACAATAAGCAGTTCTTC. It encodes CASRKLAGGSNNKQFF.